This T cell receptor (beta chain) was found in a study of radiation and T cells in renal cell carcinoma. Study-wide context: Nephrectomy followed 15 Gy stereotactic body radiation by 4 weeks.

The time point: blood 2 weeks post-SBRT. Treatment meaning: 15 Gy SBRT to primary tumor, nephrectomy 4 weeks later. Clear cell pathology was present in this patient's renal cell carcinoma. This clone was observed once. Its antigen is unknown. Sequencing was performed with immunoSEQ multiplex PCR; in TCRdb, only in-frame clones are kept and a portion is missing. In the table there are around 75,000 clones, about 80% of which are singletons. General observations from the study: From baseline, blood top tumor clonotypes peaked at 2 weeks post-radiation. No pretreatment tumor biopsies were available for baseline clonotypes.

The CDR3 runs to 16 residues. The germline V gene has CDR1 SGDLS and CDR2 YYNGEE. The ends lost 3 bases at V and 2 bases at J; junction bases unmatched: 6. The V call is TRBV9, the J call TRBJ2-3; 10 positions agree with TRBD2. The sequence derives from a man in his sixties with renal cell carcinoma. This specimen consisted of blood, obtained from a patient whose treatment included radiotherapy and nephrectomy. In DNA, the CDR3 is TGTGCCAGCAGCGCACGACTAGCGGGTATCACAGATACGCAGTATTTT. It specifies CASSARLAGITDTQYF.